The 23 T cell receptor beta chains given below trace back to one sample, sequenced in a study of blood T cells in healthy people across ages. Using a J-beta primer mix together with a sample-barcoded 5' primer, a second PCR was run for about 6 to 11 cycles. From the 5' RACE reads, TCRdb called clonotypes with MiXCR, one entry per CDR3 protein. The sample shows 1.5 million or so distinct CDR3 sequences, approximately 39% of them seen only once. The material sequenced was blood. The receptors stem from a woman aged 18-35 years in good health.

This clonotype has just a few counts. V gene TRBV12-3 or TRBV12-4 combines with J gene TRBJ2-1, with D possibly matching TRBD2 (5 bases). CDR3 length: 14 amino acids. The V and J ends lost 1 base and 8 bases respectively, with 12 bases between them. CDR3 bases: TGTGCCAGCAGTTTAGGGGGAGATTTCGATGAGCAGTTCTTC. Amino acid sequence: CASSLGGDFDEQFF.

The V and J genes are TRBV5-1 and TRBJ1-1; TRBD1 matches 8 bases. Germline-derived CDR1 and CDR2 are SGHRS and YFSETQ. This CDR3 region has 15 residues. The junction had 4 bases not matched to a gene; V was cut back by 2 bases and J by 1 base. The CDR3 protein is CASSFITGGNTEAFF. CDR3 sequence (DNA): TGCGCCAGCAGCTTCATAACAGGGGGGAACACTGAAGCTTTCTTT. Full variable domain (rest looked up from reference TRBV5-1 and TRBJ1-1): KAGVTQTPRYLIKTRGQQVTLSCSPISGHRSVSWYQQTPGQGLQFLFEYFSETQRNKGNFPGRFSGRQFSNSRSEMNVSTLELGDSALYLCASSFITGGNTEAFFGQGTRLTVV.

This clonotype was seen a handful of times. The rearrangement links TRBV2 to TRBJ2-1; D perhaps matches TRBD2 (6 bases). V lost 2 bases and J 5 bases, leaving 16 bases between the germline ends. The CDR3 loop spans 16 amino acids. CDR1 and CDR2 (germline): SNHLY, FYNNEI. The CDR3 coding sequence is TGTGCCAGCAGTGAAAGGCGGGGACTTAAGGACAATGAGCAGTTCTTC. As protein: CASSERRGLKDNEQFF.

This chain connects TRBV20-1 to TRBJ1-1, with D perhaps matching TRBD1 (6 bases). The CDR3 consists of 16 residues. The V end lost 4 bases, the J end lost 4 bases, and 22 bases lay between the germline ends. Germline V lookup: CDR1 DFQATT, CDR2 SNEGSKA (reference sequence). CDR3 protein: CSAIYGQGSRSTEAFF. In nucleotides, the CDR3 is TGCAGTGCTATATATGGCCAGGGGAGTCGGTCCACTGAAGCTTTCTTT.

The chain recombines TRBV6-2 or TRBV6-3 with TRBJ2-7; unclear D gene. CDR1 and CDR2 from the germline V gene are MNHEY and SVGEGT. V was shortened by 6 bases and J by 6 bases, with 15 bases between the two germline ends. The CDR3 has 13 residues. DNA of the CDR3: TGTGCCAGCAGGCTTCACTTTTTGGGCGAGCAGTACTTC. Encoded protein: CASRLHFLGEQYF.

V is TRBV2 and J is TRBJ2-5; TRBD2 matches 13 bases. V was clipped by 4 bases and J by 3 bases; unmatched bases: 11. CDR3 length: 18 amino acids. Germline-derived CDR1 and CDR2 are SNHLY and FYNNEI. The CDR3 protein is CASSAPTSGRQNKETQYF. The DNA of the CDR3 is TGTGCCAGCAGTGCTCCGACTAGCGGGAGGCAAAATAAAGAGACCCAGTACTTC.

V usage is TRBV20-1 and J usage is TRBJ2-7; 7 nucleotides agree with TRBD1. Unmatched junction bases numbered 14, after V lost 5 bases and J lost 7 bases. The V gene's germline CDR1 is DFQATT and CDR2 SNEGSKA (reference sequence). The CDR3 covers 14 residues. This CDR3 reads CSARRQGLMGEQYF. In DNA, the CDR3 is TGCAGTGCTCGCAGACAGGGCCTCATGGGAGAGCAGTACTTC.

For this clonotype: At one end the junction does not follow the germline gene, possibly because of a read error. The rearrangement joins TRBV7-9 to TRBJ1-5, with D possibly matching TRBD1 (5 bases). Germline V gene data show CDR1 as SEHNR and CDR2 as FQNEAQ (reference sequence). The CDR3 spans 13 residues. CDR3 coding DNA: TGTGCCATCAGCCGAGCAGGGCGTCAGCCCCAGCATTTT. It yields the protein CAISRAGRQPQHF.

This chain's CDR3 is CASKRLAGGSTDTQYF. The CDR3 nucleotides read TGTGCCAGCAAACGACTAGCGGGAGGGAGCACAGATACGCAGTATTTT. V and J are TRBV6-2 or TRBV6-3 and TRBJ2-3; 14 bases line up with TRBD2. Per the germline V gene, CDR1 is MNHEY and CDR2 is SVGEGT. This CDR3 spans 16 amino acids. V trimming: 7 bases; J trimming: 0 bases; junction bases outside the gene matches: 3.

The chain is built from TRBV12-3 or TRBV12-4 and TRBJ2-3, with unresolved D. V lost 4 bases and J 3 bases, leaving 17 bases between the germline ends. The length of the CDR3 is 16 residues. In DNA, the CDR3 is TGTGCCAGCAGTTATGCAGGTTACGATACTACAGATACGCAGTATTTT. It encodes CASSYAGYDTTDTQYF.

The rearrangement joins TRBV7-9 to TRBJ2-5; no firm D call. Germline V lookup: CDR1 SEHNR, CDR2 FQNEAQ (reference sequence). The length of the CDR3 is 16 residues. The V end was cut by 2 bases, the J end by 11 bases, with 24 bases between. CDR3 nucleotides: TGTGCCAGCAGCTTAAGGTCTAGAACCTTTAGCAATGAGCAGTACTTC. It is translated as CASSLRSRTFSNEQYF. The variable domain in full, completed from reference TRBV7-9 and TRBJ2-5, reads DTGVSQNPRHKITKRGQNVTFRCDPISEHNRLYWYRQTLGQGPEFLTYFQNEAQLEKSRLLSDRFSAERPKGSFSTLEIQRTEQGDSAMYLCASSLRSRTFSNEQYFGPGTRLLVL.

This clonotype turned up a few times. The chain carries TRBV12-5 and TRBJ2-1; 9 bases agree with TRBD1. This CDR3 region has 15 residues. CDR1 LGHNT and CDR2 FRNRAP come from the germline V gene. V lost 6 bases and J lost 0; bases outside the gene matches: 3. The CDR3 DNA follows: TGTGCTAGTGGGACGACAGGGGGCTCCTACAATGAGCAGTTCTTC. This codes for CASGTTGGSYNEQFF.

This clonotype has a handful of counts. The chain couples TRBV9 to TRBJ2-7, with no clear D. The CDR3 runs to 15 residues. V dropped 4 bases and J dropped 1 base, with 15 bases sitting between them. Germline V gives CDR1 SGDLS, CDR2 YYNGEE. CDR3 DNA sequence: TGTGCCAGCAGCCCCCGTGAGCCGGATTCCTACGAGCAGTACTTC. Translated: CASSPREPDSYEQYF. Together with reference TRBV9 and TRBJ2-7, the CDR3 gives the full variable domain: DSGVTQTPKHLITATGQRVTLRCSPRSGDLSVYWYQQSLDQGLQFLIQYYNGEERAKGNILERFSAQQFPDLHSELNLSSLELGDSALYFCASSPREPDSYEQYFGPGTRLTVT.

V is TRBV27 and J is TRBJ2-1, with TRBD1 matching over 7 bases. Trimming took 4 bases from V and 8 from J; bases not matched to a gene: 8. CDR1 and CDR2 (germline): MNHEY, SMNVEV (reference sequence). This CDR3 is 14 amino acids long. The CDR3: CASSSLDRVHEQFF. CDR3 nucleotide sequence: TGTGCCAGCAGTTCCCTTGACAGGGTCCATGAGCAGTTCTTC.

This clonotype has just a few counts. The gene calls are TRBV7-6 and TRBJ2-3; the D gene could be TRBD1 or TRBD2 (5 bases each). V lost 2 bases and J 4 bases, leaving 22 bases between the germline ends. Germline loops: CDR1 SGHVS, CDR2 FNYEAQ. The CDR3 covers 18 residues. CDR3 region: CASSLLSRGASSSDTQYF. The DNA for the CDR3 is TGTGCCAGCAGCTTACTAAGCCGAGGGGCTTCTAGCTCAGATACGCAGTATTTT.

The chain combines TRBV7-9 with TRBJ1-5; no firm D call. This CDR3 spans 12 amino acids. V was shortened by 1 base and J by 9 bases, with 7 bases between the two germline ends. Germline V gives CDR1 SEHNR, CDR2 FQNEAQ (reference sequence). Written as DNA, the CDR3 is TGTGCCAGCAGCTTAGGGGGTGCGCCCCAGCATTTT. Its translation is CASSLGGAPQHF.

The chain uses TRBV7-2 and TRBJ2-7; D may match TRBD1 or TRBD2 (6 bases each). The CDR3 runs to 14 residues. Germline values: CDR1 SGHTA, CDR2 FQGNSA. The V end lost 2 bases, the J end lost 2 bases, and 10 bases lay between the germline ends. CDR3 in amino acids: CASSLKGGAYEQYF. The CDR3 DNA reads TGTGCCAGCAGCTTAAAGGGGGGAGCCTACGAGCAGTACTTC.

This clonotype came up a few times. The genes are TRBV7-2 and TRBJ1-1; D remains unclear. This CDR3 spans 14 amino acids. Deletions cut 0 bases from V and 4 bases from J, with 9 bases between. Germline loops: CDR1 SGHTA, CDR2 FQGNSA. CDR3 sequence (DNA): TGTGCCAGCAGCTTAGCGACGGGCCCCACTGAAGCTTTCTTT. Translated, it gives CASSLATGPTEAFF.

This clonotype has ten or more counts. A junction boundary mismatches the germline segment, possibly from a read error. V is TRBV12-3 or TRBV12-4 and J is TRBJ2-5; D not certain. The CDR3 is 14 residues long. The DNA of the CDR3 is TGTGCCAGCAGCTTAGGACGGGCACAAGAGACCCAGTACTTC. It specifies CASSLGRAQETQYF.

The V and J genes are TRBV7-9 and TRBJ2-1; no clear D. Germline V gene data show CDR1 as SEHNR and CDR2 as FQNEAQ (reference sequence). This CDR3 is built from 15 residues. The V end was cut by 1 base, the J end by 8 bases, with 15 bases between. The CDR3 is CASSLVGLEVDEQFF. The CDR3 DNA is TGTGCCAGCAGCTTAGTGGGTTTAGAGGTGGATGAGCAGTTCTTC. The full variable domain, with the rest looked up from reference TRBV7-9 and TRBJ2-1, is DTGVSQNPRHKITKRGQNVTFRCDPISEHNRLYWYRQTLGQGPEFLTYFQNEAQLEKSRLLSDRFSAERPKGSFSTLEIQRTEQGDSAMYLCASSLVGLEVDEQFFGPGTRLTVL.

The gene calls are TRBV4-2 and TRBJ2-1; TRBD2 matches 10 bases. The closer fit of TRBJ2-7 to the DNA end suggests the J call may be wrong. The CDR3 consists of 17 residues. The germline gives CDR1 LGHNA, CDR2 YNFKEQ. The CDR3 reads CASSQSDSSGSYNEQYF. The CDR3 nucleotides are TGTGCCAGCAGCCAATCCGATTCTAGCGGGAGCTACAATGAGCAGTACTTC.

CDR3 region: CAISDSGELFF. In DNA form, the CDR3 reads TGTGCCATCAGTGATAGCGGGGAGCTGTTTTTT. This chain joins TRBV10-3 and TRBJ2-2; D is uncertain. Germline CDR1 is ENHRY and CDR2 is SYGVKD. This CDR3 is 11 amino acids long. Trimming shortened V by 3 bases and J by 7 bases, and 3 bases separated the two germline ends.

This clonotype occurred a few times. The V call is TRBV15, the J call TRBJ2-1; D is unclear. The CDR3 spans 13 residues. Germline V gives CDR1 LNHNV, CDR2 YYDKDF (reference sequence). Trimming removed 0 bases at V and 3 bases at J, with 3 bases between. In DNA, the CDR3 is TGTGCCACCAGCAGAGAATTCTACAATGAGCAGTTCTTC. It translates to CATSREFYNEQFF.